One T cell receptor beta chain is described in this entry. Germline V gives CDR1 MGHRA, CDR2 YSYEKL. V was clipped by 4 bases and J by 2 bases, with 5 bases between them. The CDR3 consists of 13 residues. The sample belongs to a study of blood T cell repertoires in COVID-19. The table came from immunoSEQ multiplex PCR; TCRdb's copy has only in-frame clones and leaves some out. This sample has about 17,000 clones, with 89% found just once. This TCR derives from a man aged 55 to 69 with active COVID-19. Sequenced sample: peripheral blood. The V gene is TRBV4-1, the J gene TRBJ2-2; D gene unclear. CDR3 sequence: CASSPSNTGELFF. In DNA form, the CDR3 reads TGCGCCAGCAGCCCTAGTAACACCGGGGAGCTGTTTTTT.